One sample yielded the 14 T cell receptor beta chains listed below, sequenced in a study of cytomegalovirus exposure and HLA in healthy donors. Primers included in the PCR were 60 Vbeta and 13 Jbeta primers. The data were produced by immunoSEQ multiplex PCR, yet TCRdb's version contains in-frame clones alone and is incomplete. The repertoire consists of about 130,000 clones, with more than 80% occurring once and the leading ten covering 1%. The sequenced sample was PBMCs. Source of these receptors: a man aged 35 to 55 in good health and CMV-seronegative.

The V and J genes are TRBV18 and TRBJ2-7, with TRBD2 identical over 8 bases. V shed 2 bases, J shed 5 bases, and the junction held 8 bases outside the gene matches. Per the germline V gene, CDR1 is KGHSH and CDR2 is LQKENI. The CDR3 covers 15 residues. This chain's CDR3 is CASSPRSGSSNEQYF. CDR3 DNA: TGTGCCAGCTCACCAAGGAGCGGGAGTTCCAACGAGCAGTACTTC. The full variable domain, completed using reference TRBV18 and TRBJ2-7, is NAGVMQNPRHLVRRRGQEARLRCSPMKGHSHVYWYRQLPEEGLKFMVYLQKENIIDESGMPKERFSAEFPKEGPSILRIQQVVRGDSAAYFCASSPRSGSSNEQYFGPGTRLTVT.

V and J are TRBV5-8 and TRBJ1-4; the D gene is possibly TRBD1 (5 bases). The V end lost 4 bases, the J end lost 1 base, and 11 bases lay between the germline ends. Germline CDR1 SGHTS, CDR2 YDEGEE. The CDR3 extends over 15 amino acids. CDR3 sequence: CASSPRGRTNEKLFF. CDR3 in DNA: TGTGCCAGCAGCCCCCGGGGGAGAACTAATGAAAAACTGTTTTTT.

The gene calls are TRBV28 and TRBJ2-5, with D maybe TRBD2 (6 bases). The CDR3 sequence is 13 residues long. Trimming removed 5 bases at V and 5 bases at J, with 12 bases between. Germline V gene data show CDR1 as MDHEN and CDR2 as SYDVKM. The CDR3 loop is CASSGGGMETQYF. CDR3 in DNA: TGTGCCAGCAGTGGGGGAGGAATGGAGACCCAGTACTTC.

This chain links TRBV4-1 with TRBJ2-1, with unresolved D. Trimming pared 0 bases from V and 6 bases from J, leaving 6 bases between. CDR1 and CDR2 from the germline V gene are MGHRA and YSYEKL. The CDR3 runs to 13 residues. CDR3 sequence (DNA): TGCGCCAGCAGCCAAGACAGTTTCAATGAGCAGTTCTTC. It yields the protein CASSQDSFNEQFF.

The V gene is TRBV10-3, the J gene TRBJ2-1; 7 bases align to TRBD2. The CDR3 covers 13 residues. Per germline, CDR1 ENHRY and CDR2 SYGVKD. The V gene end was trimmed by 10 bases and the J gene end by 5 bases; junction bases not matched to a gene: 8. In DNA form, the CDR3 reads TGTGCCACCGACTTCCGGGAGGACAATGAGCAGTTCTTC. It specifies CATDFREDNEQFF.

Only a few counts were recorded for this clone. The CDR3 region has the DNA TGTGCCTGTACCCAAACATACCCAAACACTGAAGCTTTCTTT. Its protein is CACTQTYPNTEAFF. V is TRBV30 and J is TRBJ1-1; D uncertain. Germline-derived CDR1 and CDR2 are GTSNPN and SVGIG (reference sequence). Trimming removed 6 bases from V and 2 bases from J, with 16 bases in between. The CDR3 length is 14 residues.

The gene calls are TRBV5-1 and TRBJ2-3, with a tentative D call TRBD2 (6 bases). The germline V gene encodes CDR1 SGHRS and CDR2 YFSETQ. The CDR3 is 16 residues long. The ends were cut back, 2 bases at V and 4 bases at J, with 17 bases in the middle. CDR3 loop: CASSLAGGERPDTQYF. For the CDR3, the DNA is TGCGCCAGCAGCTTAGCTGGCGGGGAGCGTCCAGATACGCAGTATTTT.

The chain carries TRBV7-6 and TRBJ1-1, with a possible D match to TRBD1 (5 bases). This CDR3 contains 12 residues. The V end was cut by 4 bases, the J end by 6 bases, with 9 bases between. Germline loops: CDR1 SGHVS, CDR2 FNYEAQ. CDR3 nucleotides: TGTGCCAGCAGCTCACAAGGGGCTGAAGCTTTCTTT. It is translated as CASSSQGAEAFF.

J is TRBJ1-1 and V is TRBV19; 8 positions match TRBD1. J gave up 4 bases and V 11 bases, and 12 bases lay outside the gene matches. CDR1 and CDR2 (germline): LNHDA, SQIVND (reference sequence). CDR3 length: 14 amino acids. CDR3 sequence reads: CAGKSGGGSTEAFF. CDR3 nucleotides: TGTGCCGGAAAGTCAGGGGGCGGGAGCACTGAAGCTTTCTTT.

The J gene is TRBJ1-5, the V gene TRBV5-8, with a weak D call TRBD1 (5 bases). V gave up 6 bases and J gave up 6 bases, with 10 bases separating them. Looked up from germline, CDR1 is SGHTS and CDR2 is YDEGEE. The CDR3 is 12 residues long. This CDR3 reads CASNWGTQPQHF. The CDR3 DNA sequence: TGTGCCAGCAATTGGGGCACTCAGCCCCAGCATTTT. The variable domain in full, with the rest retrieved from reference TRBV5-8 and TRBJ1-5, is EAGVTQSPTHLIKTRGQQATLRCSPISGHTSVYWYQQALGLGLQFLLWYDEGEERNRGNFPPRFSGRQFPNYSSELNVNALELEDSALYLCASNWGTQPQHFGDGTRLSIL.

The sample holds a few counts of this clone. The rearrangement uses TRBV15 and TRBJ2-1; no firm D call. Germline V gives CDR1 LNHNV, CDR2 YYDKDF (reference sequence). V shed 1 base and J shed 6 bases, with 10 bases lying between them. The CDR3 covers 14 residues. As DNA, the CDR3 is TGTGCCACCAGCAGAGGTCAGGTTGGCAATGAGCAGTTCTTC. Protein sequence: CATSRGQVGNEQFF.

The CDR3 spells CASSERTGGTGELFF. The CDR3 coding sequence is TGTGCCAGCAGTGAACGGACAGGAGGCACCGGGGAGCTGTTTTTT. This chain connects TRBV25-1 to TRBJ2-2; 7 bases map to TRBD1. J was trimmed by 4 bases and V by 2 bases; bases with no gene match: 4. The CDR3 has 15 residues. CDR1 and CDR2 from the germline V gene are MGHDK and SYGVNS. Full variable domain (missing parts from reference TRBV25-1 and TRBJ2-2): EADIYQTPRYLVIGTGKKITLECSQTMGHDKMYWYQQDPGMELHLIHYSYGVNSTEKGDLSSESTVSRIRTEHFPLTLESARPSHTSQYLCASSERTGGTGELFFGEGSRLTVL.

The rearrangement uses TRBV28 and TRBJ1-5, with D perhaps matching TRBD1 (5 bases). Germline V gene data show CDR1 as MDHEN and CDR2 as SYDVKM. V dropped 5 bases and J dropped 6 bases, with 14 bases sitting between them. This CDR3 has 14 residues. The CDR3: CASSEIRVGQPQHF. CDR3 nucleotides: TGTGCCAGCAGTGAGATCAGGGTCGGTCAGCCCCAGCATTTT.

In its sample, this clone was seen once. CDR3 region: CASSLGRDRSYGYTF. In DNA, the CDR3 is TGCGCCAGCAGCTTGGGCCGGGACAGAAGCTATGGCTACACCTTC. The rearrangement uses TRBV5-1 and TRBJ1-2; 7 nucleotides match TRBD1. Germline CDR1 is SGHRS and CDR2 is YFSETQ. The CDR3 extends over 15 amino acids. The V segment lost 0 bases and the J segment 4 bases; nucleotides outside the gene matches: 6. Supplemented by reference TRBV5-1 and TRBJ1-2, the full variable domain reads KAGVTQTPRYLIKTRGQQVTLSCSPISGHRSVSWYQQTPGQGLQFLFEYFSETQRNKGNFPGRFSGRQFSNSRSEMNVSTLELGDSALYLCASSLGRDRSYGYTFGSGTRLTVV.